These 28 T cell receptor beta chains were all obtained from the same sample, sequenced in a study of blood T cell repertoires in COVID-19. Clones were sequenced by immunoSEQ multiplex PCR, and TCRdb holds only the in-frame ones, with some missing. The sample contains some 71,000 clones, approximately 90% of which appear only once. The specimen was peripheral blood. Every receptor here comes from a man aged 25 to 40 with acute or convalescent COVID-19.

The chain is built from TRBV6-5 and TRBJ2-1, with unresolved D. Per the germline V gene, CDR1 is MNHEY and CDR2 is SVGAGI. V shed 7 bases and J shed 0 bases, with 7 bases lying between them. The CDR3 totals 13 residues. The CDR3 region is CASKASSYNEQFF. The CDR3 bases are TGTGCCAGCAAGGCTAGCTCCTACAATGAGCAGTTCTTC.

The rearrangement links TRBV6-1 to TRBJ2-2, with D possibly matching TRBD1 (5 bases). CDR3 size: 18 residues. Trimming cost V 0 bases and J 2 bases, with 16 bases left between them. Germline CDR1 reads MNHNS; CDR2 reads SASEGT. The CDR3 DNA is TGTGCCAGCAGTGAAGCCGGTGCCGGACAAGTAAACACCGGGGAGCTGTTTTTT. Encoded protein: CASSEAGAGQVNTGELFF.

In DNA, the CDR3 is TGCGCCAGCAGCCAAGATTTTCTGAACAATGGCTACACCTTC. Translation: CASSQDFLNNGYTF. The V gene is TRBV4-3, the J gene TRBJ1-2, with D unresolved. The germline V gene has CDR1 LGHNA and CDR2 YSLEER. This CDR3 has 14 residues. V lost 0 bases and J lost 6, with 11 bases in between.

The chain has TRBV5-1 and TRBJ2-2, with D possibly TRBD1 on 5 matching bases. Germline lookup yields CDR1 SGHRS and CDR2 YFSETQ. V shed 7 bases and J shed 5 bases, with 15 bases lying between them. The CDR3 runs 14 residues. The CDR3 protein is CASVAGSHTGELFF. The CDR3 DNA sequence: TGCGCCAGCGTTGCAGGGTCGCATACCGGGGAGCTGTTTTTT.

The gene calls are TRBV7-8 and TRBJ2-2; possible D gene TRBD1, 5 bases. The V gene lost 6 bases and the J gene lost 1 base, with 21 bases spanning the gap. CDR3 length: 18 amino acids. Per the germline V gene, CDR1 is SGHVS and CDR2 is FQNEAQ. CDR3 residues: CASRALGEGQGNTGELFF. CDR3 in DNA: TGTGCCAGCAGAGCCCTGGGTGAAGGGCAGGGGAACACCGGGGAGCTGTTTTTT.

The rearrangement joins TRBV7-2 to TRBJ1-6, with D tentatively TRBD1 (5 bases). Germline CDR1 SGHTA, CDR2 FQGNSA. The CDR3 covers 13 residues. V dropped 8 bases and J dropped 7 bases, with 12 bases sitting between them. The CDR3 nucleotides are TGTGCCAGCTTAGGGGTTGTGAATTCACCCCTCCACTTT. Its translation: CASLGVVNSPLHF.

The V gene is TRBV5-4, the J gene TRBJ1-2, with D perhaps TRBD1 (6 bases). The V and J ends lost 6 bases and 0 bases respectively, with 24 bases between them. Germline V CDR1 and CDR2: SGHNT, YYREEE (reference sequence). The length of the CDR3 is 18 residues. The CDR3 DNA reads TGTGCCAGCACCATGGGGCGGGGGCCCTACTTCACTAACTATGGCTACACCTTC. It encodes CASTMGRGPYFTNYGYTF.

V gene TRBV11-2 combines with J gene TRBJ1-2; a possible D gene is TRBD1 (5 bases). CDR1 SGHAT and CDR2 FQNNGV come from the germline V gene. CDR3 size: 14 residues. Trimming removed 0 bases from V and 7 bases from J, with 12 bases in between. Here the CDR3 DNA reads TGTGCCAGCAGCTTAGATCCCAGGGCTAGTGGCTACACCTTC. This sequence encodes CASSLDPRASGYTF. Full variable domain (missing parts from reference TRBV11-2 and TRBJ1-2): EAGVAQSPRYKIIEKRQSVAFWCNPISGHATLYWYQQILGQGPKLLIQFQNNGVVDDSQLPKDRFSAERLKGVDSTLKIQPAKLEDSAVYLCASSLDPRASGYTFGSGTRLTVV.

The chain has TRBV11-2 and TRBJ2-7; the D gene is possibly TRBD1 (5 bases). CDR1 is SGHAT, CDR2 FQNNGV, per germline. The CDR3 spans 13 residues. V lost 2 bases and J 2 bases, leaving 7 bases between the germline ends. This CDR3 is CASSLQTAYEQYV. The CDR3 DNA reads TGTGCCAGCAGCTTACAGACAGCCTACGAGCAGTACGTC.

The CDR3 DNA reads as TGTGCCACCAGTGATCGGACTGGCACTAGCACAGATACGCAGTATTTT. It encodes CATSDRTGTSTDTQYF. The rearrangement uses TRBV24-1 and TRBJ2-3; the D gene is possibly TRBD2 (5 bases). The CDR3 is 16 amino acids. V was clipped by 3 bases and J by 0 bases, with 12 bases between them. The germline V gene encodes CDR1 KGHDR and CDR2 SFDVKD.

The chain uses TRBV29-1 and TRBJ1-1; 9 bases line up with TRBD1. The CDR3 spans 13 residues. J gave up 5 bases and V 6 bases, and 7 bases lay outside the gene matches. Germline lookup yields CDR1 SQVTM and CDR2 ANQGSEA. This CDR3 reads CSVPGTGRTEAFF. The DNA for the CDR3 is TGCAGCGTCCCCGGGACAGGGAGGACTGAAGCTTTCTTT. The whole variable domain, filled in from reference TRBV29-1 and TRBJ1-1, reads SAVISQKPSRDICQRGTSLTIQCQVDSQVTMMFWYRQQPGQSLTLIATANQGSEATYESGFVIDKFPISRPNLTFSTLTVSNMSPEDSSIYLCSVPGTGRTEAFFGQGTRLTVV.

This rearrangement joins TRBV6-2 or TRBV6-3 to TRBJ1-2, with D possibly matching TRBD1 (6 bases). Trimming cost V 7 bases and J 5 bases, with 14 bases left between them. From germline, CDR1 is MNHEY and CDR2 SVGEGT. CDR3 length: 13 amino acids. The CDR3 nucleotides read TGTGCCAGCACCCCCGACAGGCTATATGGCTACACCTTC. Translation gives CASTPDRLYGYTF.

The chain combines TRBV7-8 with TRBJ2-3, with a weak D call TRBD2 (5 bases). In germline, CDR1 is SGHVS, CDR2 FQNEAQ. The CDR3 covers 14 residues. V gave up 3 bases and J gave up 5 bases, with 12 bases separating them. The CDR3 loop is CASSFGVLGDTQYF. DNA of the CDR3: TGTGCCAGCAGCTTCGGGGTATTGGGAGATACGCAGTATTTT.

This chain joins TRBV10-3 and TRBJ2-7, with D possibly matching TRBD2 (5 bases). Germline CDR1 and CDR2: ENHRY and SYGVKD. V lost 8 bases and J 6 bases, leaving 14 bases between the germline ends. This CDR3 spans 12 amino acids. The CDR3 here is CAIAGGLVEQYF. The DNA for the CDR3 is TGTGCCATCGCCGGAGGATTGGTCGAGCAGTACTTC.

This rearrangement joins TRBV6-4 to TRBJ2-2, with D maybe TRBD1 (6 bases). V gave up 4 bases and J gave up 5 bases, with 8 bases separating them. This CDR3 spans 13 amino acids. Germline CDR1 is MRHNA and CDR2 is SNTAGT. Written as DNA, the CDR3 is TGTGCCAGCAGTGTGACAGGAACCGGGGAGCTGTTTTTT. Amino acids: CASSVTGTGELFF.

The V call is TRBV6-2 or TRBV6-3, the J call TRBJ2-2; D is perhaps TRBD2 (6 bases). From germline, CDR1 is MNHEY and CDR2 SVGEGT. The ends were cut back, 0 bases at V and 7 bases at J, with 18 bases in the middle. The length of the CDR3 is 17 residues. The CDR3 is CASSYSRSGSLVGELFF. CDR3 in DNA: TGTGCCAGCAGTTACTCGAGATCCGGGAGTTTAGTCGGGGAGCTGTTTTTT.

The chain carries TRBV2 and TRBJ1-2; 8 bases agree with TRBD1. From germline, CDR1 is SNHLY and CDR2 FYNNEI. The CDR3 is 13 residues long. With V trimmed by 5 bases and J by 5 bases, 4 bases remained unmatched. The DNA for the CDR3 is TGTGCCAGCAGTCCGGGACAGGCATATGGCTACACCTTC. Its translation: CASSPGQAYGYTF.

This clone was detected only once. V usage is TRBV19 and J usage is TRBJ1-6; TRBD1 agrees at 8 bases. CDR3 size: 14 residues. The trim removed 8 bases at V and 13 bases at J, leaving 13 bases unmatched. Germline V CDR1 and CDR2: LNHDA, SQIVND (reference sequence). The CDR3 DNA reads TGTGCCAGTCAGGGGGCCCAACTCTTGGGGCCCCTCCACTTT. Its translation is CASQGAQLLGPLHF. The full variable domain, with the rest looked up from reference TRBV19 and TRBJ1-6, is DGGITQSPKYLFRKEGQNVTLSCEQNLNHDAMYWYRQDPGQGLRLIYYSQIVNDFQKGDIAEGYSVSREKKESFPLTVTSAQKNPTAFYLCASQGAQLLGPLHFGNGTRLTVT.

This clone was detected a few times. The chain couples TRBV5-6 to TRBJ2-2, with 10 bases fitting TRBD1. CDR1 and CDR2 from the germline V gene are SGHDT and YYEEEE. J lost 5 bases, V lost 2 bases, and 3 bases had no gene match. The CDR3 extends over 15 amino acids. Here the CDR3 reads CASSFGDRGTGELFF. CDR3 bases: TGTGCCAGCAGCTTCGGGGACAGGGGTACCGGGGAGCTGTTTTTT.

V usage is TRBV6-5 and J usage is TRBJ1-2; D is possibly TRBD1 (5 bases). From germline, CDR1 is MNHEY and CDR2 SVGAGI. V dropped 6 bases and J dropped 8 bases, with 7 bases sitting between them. The CDR3 consists of 10 residues. CDR3 sequence (DNA): TGTGCCAGCAGGGCAGGGGGCTACACCTTC. It yields the protein CASRAGGYTF.

This clone is a singleton in its sample. The genes are TRBV7-3 and TRBJ2-5; 14 positions match TRBD2. The CDR3 spans 17 residues. V lost 5 bases and J lost 3; bases outside the gene matches: 8. Germline assignment: CDR1 SGHTA and CDR2 FQGTGA. The CDR3 coding sequence is TGTGCCAGCAGCGCCCCGGGACTAGCGGGAGTCGAAGAGACCCAGTACTTC. Translated, it gives CASSAPGLAGVEETQYF.

The rearrangement uses TRBV11-2 and TRBJ1-1, with 9 bases fitting TRBD1. Looked up from germline, CDR1 is SGHAT and CDR2 is FQNNGV. V shed 7 bases, J shed 4 bases, and the junction held 4 bases outside the gene matches. The length of the CDR3 is 13 residues. For the CDR3, the DNA is TGTGCCAGCACCGTGACAGGGGGCACTGAAGCTTTCTTT. Translated: CASTVTGGTEAFF.

This clone was seen just once. J is TRBJ2-2 and V is TRBV30; TRBD2 agrees at 9 bases. Germline CDR1 is GTSNPN and CDR2 is SVGIG (reference sequence). The CDR3 is made up of 15 amino acids. V shed 5 bases, J shed 5 bases, and the junction held 9 bases outside the gene matches. The CDR3, as DNA: TGTGCCTGGCGTACTAGCGGGTCTGGGACCGGGGAGCTGTTTTTT. It specifies CAWRTSGSGTGELFF.

This chain uses TRBV7-2 with TRBJ2-7; 11 bases line up with TRBD2. The germline V gene encodes CDR1 SGHTA and CDR2 FQGNSA. The CDR3 has 15 residues. The V segment lost 3 bases and the J segment 7 bases; nucleotides outside the gene matches: 8. The CDR3 nucleotides read TGTGCCAGCAGCTTTTCGACTAGCGGGAAGGGGGAGCAGTACTTC. The encoded protein is CASSFSTSGKGEQYF. The complete variable domain, with remaining parts taken from reference TRBV7-2 and TRBJ2-7, reads GAGVSQSPSNKVTEKGKDVELRCDPISGHTALYWYRQSLGQGLEFLIYFQGNSAPDKSGLPSDRFSAERTGGSVSTLTIQRTQQEDSAVYLCASSFSTSGKGEQYFGPGTRLTVT.

The chain uses TRBV5-1 and TRBJ1-2, with TRBD1 matching over 8 bases. This CDR3 contains 15 residues. The J segment lost 0 bases and the V segment lost 4 bases, leaving 5 bases of the junction unmatched. CDR1 SGHRS and CDR2 YFSETQ come from the germline V gene. CDR3 bases: TGCGCCAGCAGCCCGGGGACAGGAGCTAACTATGGCTACACCTTC. It translates to CASSPGTGANYGYTF.

The rearrangement joins TRBV7-2 to TRBJ2-3; TRBD2 matches 8 bases. Germline trimming cut 5 bases from V and 12 bases from J; bases unmatched to any gene: 10. CDR1 is SGHTA and CDR2 is FQGNSA in the germline V gene. CDR3 size: 13 residues. The CDR3 sequence is CASSPTAGLAQYF. CDR3 coding DNA: TGTGCCAGCAGCCCCACGGCCGGACTAGCCCAGTATTTT.

The chain recombines TRBV5-1 with TRBJ2-2, with 13 bases aligning to TRBD2. The V and J ends lost 4 bases and 4 bases, in that order; junction bases with no gene match: 7. This CDR3 contains 17 residues. Germline-derived CDR1 and CDR2 are SGHRS and YFSETQ. CDR3 sequence: CASSKGLAGALTGELFF. Here the CDR3 DNA reads TGCGCCAGCAGCAAAGGACTAGCGGGGGCCCTCACCGGGGAGCTGTTTTTT.

The chain carries TRBV6-5 and TRBJ2-7, with 10 bases that match TRBD2. Looked up from germline, CDR1 is MNHEY and CDR2 is SVGAGI. The J segment lost 0 bases and the V segment lost 6 bases, leaving 2 bases of the junction unmatched. The length of the CDR3 is 14 residues. DNA for the CDR3: TGTGCCAGCAGAGGACTAGCGGACTCCTACGAGCAGTACTTC. It yields the protein CASRGLADSYEQYF.